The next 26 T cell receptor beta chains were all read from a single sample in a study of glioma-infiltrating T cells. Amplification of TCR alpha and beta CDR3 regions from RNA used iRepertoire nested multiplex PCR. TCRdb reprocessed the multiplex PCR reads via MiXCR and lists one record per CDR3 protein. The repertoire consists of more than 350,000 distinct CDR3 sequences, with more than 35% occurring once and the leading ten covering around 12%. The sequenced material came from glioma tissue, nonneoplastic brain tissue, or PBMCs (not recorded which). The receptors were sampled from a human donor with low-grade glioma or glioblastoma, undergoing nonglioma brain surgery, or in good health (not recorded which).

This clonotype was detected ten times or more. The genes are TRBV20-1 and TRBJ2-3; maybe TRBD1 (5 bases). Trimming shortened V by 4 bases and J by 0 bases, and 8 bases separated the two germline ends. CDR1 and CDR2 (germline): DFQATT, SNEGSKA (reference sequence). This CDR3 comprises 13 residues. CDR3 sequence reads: CSATGISTDTQYF. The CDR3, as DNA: TGCAGTGCTACAGGGATCAGCACAGATACGCAGTATTTT.

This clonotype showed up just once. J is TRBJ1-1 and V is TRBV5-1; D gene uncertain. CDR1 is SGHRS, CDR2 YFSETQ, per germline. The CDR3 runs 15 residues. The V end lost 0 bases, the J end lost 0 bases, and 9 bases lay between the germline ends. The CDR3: CASSLAAGLNTEAFF. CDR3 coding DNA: TGCGCCAGCAGCTTGGCGGCGGGCTTGAACACTGAAGCTTTCTTT.

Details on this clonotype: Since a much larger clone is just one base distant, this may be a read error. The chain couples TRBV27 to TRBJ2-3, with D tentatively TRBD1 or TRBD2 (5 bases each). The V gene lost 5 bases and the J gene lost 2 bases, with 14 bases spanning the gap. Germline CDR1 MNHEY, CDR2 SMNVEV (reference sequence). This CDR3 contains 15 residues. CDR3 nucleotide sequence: TGTGCCAGCAGTCCGGGACGGTTTATCACAGATACGCAGTATTTT. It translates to CASSPGRFITDTQYF.

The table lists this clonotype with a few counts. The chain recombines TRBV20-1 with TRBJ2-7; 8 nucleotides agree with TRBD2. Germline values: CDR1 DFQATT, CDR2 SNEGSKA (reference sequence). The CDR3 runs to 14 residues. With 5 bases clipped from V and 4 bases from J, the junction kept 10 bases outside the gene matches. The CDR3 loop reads CSAYSGTPLYEQYF. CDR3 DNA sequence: TGCAGTGCTTATAGCGGGACACCCCTATACGAGCAGTACTTC.

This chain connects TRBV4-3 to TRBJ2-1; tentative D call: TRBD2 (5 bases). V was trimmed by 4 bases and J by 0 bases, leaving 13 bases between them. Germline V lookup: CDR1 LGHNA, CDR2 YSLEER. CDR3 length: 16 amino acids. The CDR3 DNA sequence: TGCGCCAGCAGCCGAGACTACCTGAGCTCCTACAATGAGCAGTTCTTC. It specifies CASSRDYLSSYNEQFF.

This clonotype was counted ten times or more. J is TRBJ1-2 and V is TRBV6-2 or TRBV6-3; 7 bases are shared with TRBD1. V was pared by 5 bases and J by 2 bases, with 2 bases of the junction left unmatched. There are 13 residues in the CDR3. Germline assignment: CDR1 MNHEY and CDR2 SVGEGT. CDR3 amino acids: CASSQTGNYGYTF. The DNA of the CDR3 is TGTGCCAGCAGTCAGACAGGGAACTATGGCTACACCTTC.

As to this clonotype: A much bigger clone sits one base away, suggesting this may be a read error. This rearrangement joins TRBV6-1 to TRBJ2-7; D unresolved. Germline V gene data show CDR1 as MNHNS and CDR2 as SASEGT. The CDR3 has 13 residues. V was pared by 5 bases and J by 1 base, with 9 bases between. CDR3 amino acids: CASSRYSSYEQYF. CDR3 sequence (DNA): TGTGCCAGCAGTAGGTACTCTTCCTACGAGCAGTACTTC.

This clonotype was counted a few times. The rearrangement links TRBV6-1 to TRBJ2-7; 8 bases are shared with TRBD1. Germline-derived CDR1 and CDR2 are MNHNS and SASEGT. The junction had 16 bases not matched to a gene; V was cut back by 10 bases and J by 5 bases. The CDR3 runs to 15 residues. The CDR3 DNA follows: TGTGCCATCAGCCGGGACAGGCCCCTTGGGGACGAGCAGTACTTC. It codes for CAISRDRPLGDEQYF.

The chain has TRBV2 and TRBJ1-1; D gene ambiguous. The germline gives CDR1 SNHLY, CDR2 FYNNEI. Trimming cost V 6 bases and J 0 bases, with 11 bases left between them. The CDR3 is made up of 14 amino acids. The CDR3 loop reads CASREGLMNTEAFF. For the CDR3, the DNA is TGTGCCAGCAGGGAGGGATTAATGAACACTGAAGCTTTCTTT.

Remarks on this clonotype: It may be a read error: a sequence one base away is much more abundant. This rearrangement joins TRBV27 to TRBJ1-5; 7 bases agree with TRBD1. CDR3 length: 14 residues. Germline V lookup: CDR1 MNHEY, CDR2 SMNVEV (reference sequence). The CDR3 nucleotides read TGTGCCAGCAATATAGGAGGGGGCAATCAGCCCAAGCATTTT. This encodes CASNIGGGNQPKHF.

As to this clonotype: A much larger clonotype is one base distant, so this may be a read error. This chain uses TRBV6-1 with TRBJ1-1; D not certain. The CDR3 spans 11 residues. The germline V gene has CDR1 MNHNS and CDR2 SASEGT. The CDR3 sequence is CASKMNTEASF. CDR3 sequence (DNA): TGTGCCAGCAAGATGAACACTGAAGCTTCCTTT.

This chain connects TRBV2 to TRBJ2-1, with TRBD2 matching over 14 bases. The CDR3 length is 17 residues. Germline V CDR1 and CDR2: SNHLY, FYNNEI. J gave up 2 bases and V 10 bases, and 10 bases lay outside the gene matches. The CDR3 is CAKSGTSGRLTYNEQFF. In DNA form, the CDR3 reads TGTGCCAAATCCGGGACTAGCGGGAGATTGACCTACAATGAGCAGTTCTTC.

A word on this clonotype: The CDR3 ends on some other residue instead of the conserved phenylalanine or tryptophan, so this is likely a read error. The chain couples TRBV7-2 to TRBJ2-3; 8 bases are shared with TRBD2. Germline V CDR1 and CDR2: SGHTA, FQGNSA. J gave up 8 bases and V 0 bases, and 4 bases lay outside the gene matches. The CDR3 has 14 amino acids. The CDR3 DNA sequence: TGTGCCAGCAGCTTAGCGGAGCGGGAGTCTACGCAGTATCTT. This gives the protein CASSLAERESTQYL.

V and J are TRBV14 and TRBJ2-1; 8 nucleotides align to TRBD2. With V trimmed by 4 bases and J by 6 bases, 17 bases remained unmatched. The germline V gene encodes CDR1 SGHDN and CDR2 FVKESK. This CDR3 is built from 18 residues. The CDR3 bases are TGTGCCAGCAGCCTACCTCCCATCGGAGCGGGAGCAGTCAATGAGCAGTTCTTC. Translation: CASSLPPIGAGAVNEQFF.

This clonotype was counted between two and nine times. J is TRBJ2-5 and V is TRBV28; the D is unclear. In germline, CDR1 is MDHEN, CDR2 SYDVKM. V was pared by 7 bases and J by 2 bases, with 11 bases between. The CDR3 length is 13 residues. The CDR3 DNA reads TGTGCCAGCAAAAGTGTCGTTCAAGAGACCCAGTACTTC. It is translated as CASKSVVQETQYF.

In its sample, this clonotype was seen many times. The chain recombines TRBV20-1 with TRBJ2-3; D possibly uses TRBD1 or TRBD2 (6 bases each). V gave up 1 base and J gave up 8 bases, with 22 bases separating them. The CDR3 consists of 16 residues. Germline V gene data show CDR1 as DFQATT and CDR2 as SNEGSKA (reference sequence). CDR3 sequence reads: CSARAPRAGHLTTQYF. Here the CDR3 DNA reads TGCAGTGCTAGAGCTCCAAGGGCGGGACACCTAACTACGCAGTATTTT.

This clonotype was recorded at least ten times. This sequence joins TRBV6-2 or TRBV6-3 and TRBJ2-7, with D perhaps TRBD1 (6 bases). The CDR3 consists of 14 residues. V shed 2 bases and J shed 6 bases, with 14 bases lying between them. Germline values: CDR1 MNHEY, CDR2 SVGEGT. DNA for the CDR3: TGTGCCAGCAGTTACGGCTCGAACAGGGTCGAGCAGTACTTC. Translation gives CASSYGSNRVEQYF.

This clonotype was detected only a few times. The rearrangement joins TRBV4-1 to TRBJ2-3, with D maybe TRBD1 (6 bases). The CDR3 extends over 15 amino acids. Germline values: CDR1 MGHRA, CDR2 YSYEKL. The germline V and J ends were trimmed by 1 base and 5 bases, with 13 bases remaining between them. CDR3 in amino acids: CASSQAGVRKDTQYF. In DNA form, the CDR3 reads TGCGCCAGCAGCCAAGCAGGGGTACGTAAAGATACGCAGTATTTT.

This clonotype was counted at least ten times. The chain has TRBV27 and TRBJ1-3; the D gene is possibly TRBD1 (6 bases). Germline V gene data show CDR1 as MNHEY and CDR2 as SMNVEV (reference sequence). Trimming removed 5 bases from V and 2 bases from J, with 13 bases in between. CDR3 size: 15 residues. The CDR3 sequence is CASSPGTGTGNTIYF. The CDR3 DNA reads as TGTGCCAGCAGTCCGGGTACAGGGACTGGAAACACCATATATTTT.

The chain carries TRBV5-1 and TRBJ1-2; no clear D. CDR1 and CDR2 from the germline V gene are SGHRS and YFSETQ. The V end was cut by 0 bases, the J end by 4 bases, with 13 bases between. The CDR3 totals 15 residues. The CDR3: CASSLGTLPPYGYTF. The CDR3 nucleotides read TGCGCCAGCAGCTTGGGCACGCTACCCCCCTATGGCTACACCTTC.

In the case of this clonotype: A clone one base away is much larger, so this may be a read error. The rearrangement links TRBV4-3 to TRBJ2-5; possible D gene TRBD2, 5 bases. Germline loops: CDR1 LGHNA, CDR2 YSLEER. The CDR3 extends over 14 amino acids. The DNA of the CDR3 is TGCGCCAGCAGCGCTACTAGAAGCCAAGAGACCCCGTACTTC. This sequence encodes CASSATRSQETPYF.

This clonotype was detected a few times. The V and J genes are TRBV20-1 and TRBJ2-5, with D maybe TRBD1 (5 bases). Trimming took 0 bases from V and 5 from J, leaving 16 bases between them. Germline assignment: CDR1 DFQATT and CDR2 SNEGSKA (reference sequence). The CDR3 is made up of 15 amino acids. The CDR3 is CSARDPGRVGETQYF. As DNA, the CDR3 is TGCAGTGCTAGAGATCCAGGCAGGGTAGGCGAGACCCAGTACTTC.

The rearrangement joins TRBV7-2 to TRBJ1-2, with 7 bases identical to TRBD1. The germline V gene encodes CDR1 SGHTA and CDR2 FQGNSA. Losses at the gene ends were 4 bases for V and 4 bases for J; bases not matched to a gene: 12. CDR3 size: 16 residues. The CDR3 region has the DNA TGTGCCAGCAGCTCAACAGGGGCCGGGATGGCCTATGGCTACACCTTC. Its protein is CASSSTGAGMAYGYTF.

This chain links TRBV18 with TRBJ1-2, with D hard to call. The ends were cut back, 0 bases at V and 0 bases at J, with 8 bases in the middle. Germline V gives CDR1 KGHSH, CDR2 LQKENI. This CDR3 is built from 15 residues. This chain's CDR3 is CASSPPGRPNYGYTF. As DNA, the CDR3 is TGTGCCAGCTCACCACCGGGTAGGCCTAACTATGGCTACACCTTC.

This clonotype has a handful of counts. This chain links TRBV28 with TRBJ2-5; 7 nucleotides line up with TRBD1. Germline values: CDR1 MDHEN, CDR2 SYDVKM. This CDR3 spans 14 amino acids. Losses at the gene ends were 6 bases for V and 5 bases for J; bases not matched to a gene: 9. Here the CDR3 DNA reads TGTGCCAGCAGACCCGACAGGGTTTACGAGACCCAGTACTTC. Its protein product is CASRPDRVYETQYF.

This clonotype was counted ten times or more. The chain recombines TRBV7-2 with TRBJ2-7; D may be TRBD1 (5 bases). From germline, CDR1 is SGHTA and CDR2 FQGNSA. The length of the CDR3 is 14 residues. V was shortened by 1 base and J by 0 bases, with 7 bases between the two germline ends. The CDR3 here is CASSLDGHSYEQYF. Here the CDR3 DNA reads TGTGCCAGCAGCTTAGACGGACACTCCTACGAGCAGTACTTC.